The 11 T cell receptor beta chains below all came from one sample that was sequenced in a study of blood T cell repertoires in COVID-19. Only in-frame clones appear in the TCRdb table, and some are missing; sequencing was by immunoSEQ multiplex PCR. The data contain fewer than 250,000 clones, more than 75% of them singletons. Specimen: PBMCs or T cells enriched from blood (not recorded which). The origin of the receptors is a woman between 50 and 59 years old with acute COVID-19.

J is TRBJ1-5 and V is TRBV5-4; D perhaps matches TRBD1 (5 bases). Between the trimmed V and J ends, which lost 0 bases and 3 bases, there was a span of 13 bases. This CDR3 is built from 16 residues. Germline V gene sequence: CDR1 SGHNT, CDR2 YYREEE (reference sequence). CDR3 DNA sequence: TGTGCCAGCAGCTTGGGCGGGGGAAGGGACAATCAGCCCCAGCATTTT. This encodes CASSLGGGRDNQPQHF.

The sample holds a few counts of this clone. V is TRBV4-1 and J is TRBJ2-7, with TRBD1 as a possible D gene (5 bases). The V and J ends lost 4 bases and 2 bases respectively, with 21 bases between them. Per germline, CDR1 MGHRA and CDR2 YSYEKL. This CDR3 has 17 amino acids. CDR3: CASSPGMTAGRPYEQYV. The CDR3 DNA follows: TGCGCCAGCAGCCCAGGTATGACAGCAGGACGACCCTACGAGCAGTACGTC.

J is TRBJ2-2 and V is TRBV15; unclear D gene. The CDR3 loop spans 14 amino acids. Germline assignment: CDR1 LNHNV and CDR2 YYDKDF (reference sequence). The ends were cut back, 0 bases at V and 8 bases at J, with 10 bases in the middle. Here the CDR3 DNA reads TGTGCCACCAGCAGAGATCCGAAACAGGGGGAGCTGTTTTTT. Translated, it gives CATSRDPKQGELFF.

This chain joins TRBV13 and TRBJ2-3, with 7 bases that match TRBD2. CDR1 is PRHDT and CDR2 is FYEKMQ in the germline V gene (reference sequence). The CDR3 covers 15 residues. V gave up 2 bases and J gave up 6 bases; unmatched junction bases: 8. Here the CDR3 reads CASSLRAGIQDTQYF. The CDR3 coding sequence is TGTGCCAGCAGCTTACGAGCGGGGATACAGGATACGCAGTATTTT.

J is TRBJ2-7 and V is TRBV5-5, with 9 bases lining up with TRBD2. CDR3 length: 16 amino acids. Trimming took 0 bases from V and 2 from J; bases not matched to a gene: 6. CDR1 is SGHKS, CDR2 YYEKEE, per germline (reference sequence). The CDR3 spells CASSLDLAGTPYEQYV. The CDR3 DNA sequence: TGTGCCAGCAGCTTGGATCTAGCGGGGACGCCCTACGAGCAGTACGTC.

This rearrangement joins TRBV28 to TRBJ1-4, with a possible D match to TRBD1 (5 bases). The CDR3 length is 17 residues. CDR1 and CDR2 from the germline V gene are MDHEN and SYDVKM. The germline V and J ends were trimmed by 1 base and 4 bases, with 16 bases remaining between them. Here the CDR3 reads CASSLSPPGGGNEKLFF. CDR3 coding DNA: TGTGCCAGCAGTTTATCTCCCCCCGGGGGGGGTAATGAAAAACTGTTTTTT.

The chain links TRBV10-3 to TRBJ1-1; 8 bases line up with TRBD1. The V gene end was trimmed by 6 bases and the J gene end by 0 bases; junction bases not matched to a gene: 18. The CDR3 consists of 19 residues. CDR1 is ENHRY and CDR2 is SYGVKD in the germline V gene. CDR3 DNA sequence: TGTGCCATCAGGGGCCCAATAGGACAGGGAACTACCATGAACACTGAAGCTTTCTTT. It codes for CAIRGPIGQGTTMNTEAFF.

This rearrangement joins TRBV10-3 to TRBJ1-6; no definite D call. The ends were cut back, 2 bases at V and 8 bases at J, with 7 bases in the middle. This CDR3 contains 13 residues. CDR1 and CDR2 (germline): ENHRY, SYGVKD. Here the CDR3 reads CAISEVSDSPLHF. The DNA for the CDR3 is TGTGCCATCAGTGAGGTGTCGGATTCACCCCTCCACTTT.

The chain employs TRBV2 and TRBJ1-6, with 8 positions matching TRBD1. Trimming took 4 bases from V and 14 from J; bases not matched to a gene: 10. This CDR3 spans 14 amino acids. CDR1 is SNHLY and CDR2 is FYNNEI in the germline V gene. The CDR3: CASSGTGSLITLHF. The CDR3 nucleotides read TGTGCCAGCAGTGGGACAGGGAGCTTGATCACCCTCCACTTT. The variable domain in full, with the rest retrieved from reference TRBV2 and TRBJ1-6, is EPEVTQTPSHQVTQMGQEVILRCVPISNHLYFYWYRQILGQKVEFLVSFYNNEISEKSEIFDDQFSVERPDGSNFTLKIRSTKLEDSAMYFCASSGTGSLITLHFGNGTRLTVT.

The rearrangement joins TRBV11-2 to TRBJ2-5; D gene unclear. V shed 0 bases and J shed 4 bases, with 12 bases lying between them. The CDR3 runs to 15 residues. CDR1 is SGHAT, CDR2 FQNNGV, per germline. The chain's CDR3 is CASSLDRSYGETQYF. In DNA form, the CDR3 reads TGTGCCAGCAGCTTAGATCGGTCATATGGAGAGACCCAGTACTTC.

This chain connects TRBV5-1 to TRBJ2-2, with D perhaps matching TRBD1 (6 bases). V gave up 2 bases and J gave up 5 bases, with 13 bases separating them. Germline V gives CDR1 SGHRS, CDR2 YFSETQ. The CDR3 is 15 amino acids. In nucleotides, the CDR3 is TGCGCCAGCAGCTTAGGACAGTCAAGGACCGGGGAGCTGTTTTTT. It codes for CASSLGQSRTGELFF.